Listed here is a single T cell receptor beta chain. Germline V lookup: CDR1 SGHNT, CDR2 YENEEA. Trimming cost V 3 bases and J 5 bases, with 12 bases left between them. The CDR3 has 14 amino acids. The sample comes from a study of blood T cell repertoires in COVID-19. About the research overall: Italy, Spain and the United States were the sources of the convalescent and acute COVID-19 samples.

Original methodology: Amplified reference gene primers provided the basis for estimating nucleated cell counts. Assay: immunoSEQ multiplex PCR; the TCRdb copy retains only in-frame clones and omits some. D and trimming come from the DNA, and the V and J calls and clone size come from that table. Seen here are approximately 250,000 clones, roughly 82% observed once, and the top ten hold about 1.4%. The chain couples TRBV11-3 to TRBJ2-3; TRBD2 is a possible D gene (6 bases). The receptor was isolated from a woman aged 35 to 49 who had recovered from COVID-19. Sequencing used peripheral blood. The CDR3 spells CASSFGGEEDTQYF. The DNA for the CDR3 is TGTGCCAGCAGCTTTGGAGGGGAGGAAGATACGCAGTATTTT.